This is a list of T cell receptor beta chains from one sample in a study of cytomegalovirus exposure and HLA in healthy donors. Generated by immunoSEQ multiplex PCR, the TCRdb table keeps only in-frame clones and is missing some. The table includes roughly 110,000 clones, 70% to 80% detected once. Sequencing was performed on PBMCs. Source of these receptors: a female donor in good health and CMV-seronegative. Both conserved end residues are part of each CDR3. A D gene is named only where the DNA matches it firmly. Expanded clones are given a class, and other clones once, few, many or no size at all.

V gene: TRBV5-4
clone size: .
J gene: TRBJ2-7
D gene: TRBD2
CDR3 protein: CASSPRTSGRSEQYF
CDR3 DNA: TGTGCCAGCAGTCCTCGGACTAGCGGGAGGAGCGAGCAGTACTTC

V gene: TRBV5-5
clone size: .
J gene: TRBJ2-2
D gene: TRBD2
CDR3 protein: CASSLGLAGVPGELFF
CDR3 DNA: TGTGCCAGCAGCTTGGGGCTAGCGGGAGTCCCCGGGGAGCTGTTTTTT

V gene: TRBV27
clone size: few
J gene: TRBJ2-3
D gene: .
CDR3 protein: CASSPNPLTSFRGRTDTQYF
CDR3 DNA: TGTGCCAGCAGTCCCAACCCCCTAACCTCGTTCCGTGGGCGCACAGATACGCAGTATTTT

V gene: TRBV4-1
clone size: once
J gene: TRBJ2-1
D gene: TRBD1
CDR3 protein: CASSQRTGAWGEQFF
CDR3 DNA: TGCGCCAGCAGCCAGAGGACAGGGGCCTGGGGTGAGCAGTTCTTC

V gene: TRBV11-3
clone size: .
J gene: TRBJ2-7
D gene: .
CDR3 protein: CASSLNRFSYEQYF
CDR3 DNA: TGTGCCAGCAGCTTAAACAGGTTCTCCTACGAGCAGTACTTC

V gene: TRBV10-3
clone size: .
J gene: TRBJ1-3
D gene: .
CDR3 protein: CAISLGNTIYF
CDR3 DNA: TGTGCCATCAGTCTCGGAAACACCATATATTTT

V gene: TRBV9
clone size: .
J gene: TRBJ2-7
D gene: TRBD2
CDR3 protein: CASSVEGQRGEQYF
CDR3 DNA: TGTGCCAGCAGCGTAGAGGGGCAGCGGGGCGAGCAGTACTTC

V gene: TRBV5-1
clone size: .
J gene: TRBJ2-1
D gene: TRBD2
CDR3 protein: CASSFLAGAGNEQFF
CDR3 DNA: TGCGCCAGCAGCTTTCTAGCGGGAGCAGGCAATGAGCAGTTCTTC

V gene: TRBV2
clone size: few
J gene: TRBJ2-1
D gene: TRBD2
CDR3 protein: CASSVLAGGGNEQFF
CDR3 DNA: TGTGCCAGCAGCGTTCTAGCGGGAGGGGGGAATGAGCAGTTCTTC

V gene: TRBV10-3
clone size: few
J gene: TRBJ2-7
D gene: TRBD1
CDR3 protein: CAISERSGGGGQGYEQYF
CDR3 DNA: TGTGCCATCAGTGAGAGGTCAGGGGGCGGCGGGCAGGGCTACGAGCAGTACTTC

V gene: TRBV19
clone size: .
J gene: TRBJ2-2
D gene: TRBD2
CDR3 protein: CASSTLVWTSGNTGELFF
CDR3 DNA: TGTGCCAGTAGTACTTTAGTCTGGACTAGCGGAAACACCGGGGAGCTGTTTTTT

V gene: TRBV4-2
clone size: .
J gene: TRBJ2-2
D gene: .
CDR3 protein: CASARVGGGTGELFF
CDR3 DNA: TGTGCCAGCGCCCGTGTGGGAGGTGGCACCGGGGAGCTGTTTTTT

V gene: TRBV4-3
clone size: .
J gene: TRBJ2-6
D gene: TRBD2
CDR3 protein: CASSHGRGGLGAGANVLTF
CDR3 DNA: TGCGCCAGCAGCCACGGAAGGGGAGGGCTAGGGGCTGGGGCCAACGTCCTGACTTTC

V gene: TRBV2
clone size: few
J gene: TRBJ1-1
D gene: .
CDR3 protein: CASRGAGTNTEAFF
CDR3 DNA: TGTGCCAGCAGAGGGGCAGGCACAAACACTGAAGCTTTCTTT